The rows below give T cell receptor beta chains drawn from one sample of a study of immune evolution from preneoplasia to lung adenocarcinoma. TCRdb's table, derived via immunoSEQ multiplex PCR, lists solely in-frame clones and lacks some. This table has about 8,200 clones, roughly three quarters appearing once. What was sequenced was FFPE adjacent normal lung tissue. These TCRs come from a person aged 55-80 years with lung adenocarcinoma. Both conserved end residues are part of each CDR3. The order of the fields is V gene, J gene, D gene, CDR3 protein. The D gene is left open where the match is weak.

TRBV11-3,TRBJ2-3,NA,CASSSQRADTQYF
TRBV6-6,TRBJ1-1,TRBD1,CASILTGGTEAFF
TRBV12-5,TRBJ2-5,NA,CASGLVGGGQETQYF
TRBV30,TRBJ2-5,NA,CAWSALAGMGETQYF
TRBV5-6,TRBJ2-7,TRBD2,CASTLDGGSASYEQYF
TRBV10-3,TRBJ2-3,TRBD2,CAISGLAGGGNTDTQYF
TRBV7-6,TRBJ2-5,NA,CASSFGSVVETQYF
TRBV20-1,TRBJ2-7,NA,CSATGSYEQYF
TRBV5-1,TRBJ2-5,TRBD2,CASSLAPGAGGYQETQYF
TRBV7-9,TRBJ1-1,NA,CASRQGVGPEAFF
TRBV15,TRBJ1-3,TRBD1,CATSRGGQGDRGNTIYF